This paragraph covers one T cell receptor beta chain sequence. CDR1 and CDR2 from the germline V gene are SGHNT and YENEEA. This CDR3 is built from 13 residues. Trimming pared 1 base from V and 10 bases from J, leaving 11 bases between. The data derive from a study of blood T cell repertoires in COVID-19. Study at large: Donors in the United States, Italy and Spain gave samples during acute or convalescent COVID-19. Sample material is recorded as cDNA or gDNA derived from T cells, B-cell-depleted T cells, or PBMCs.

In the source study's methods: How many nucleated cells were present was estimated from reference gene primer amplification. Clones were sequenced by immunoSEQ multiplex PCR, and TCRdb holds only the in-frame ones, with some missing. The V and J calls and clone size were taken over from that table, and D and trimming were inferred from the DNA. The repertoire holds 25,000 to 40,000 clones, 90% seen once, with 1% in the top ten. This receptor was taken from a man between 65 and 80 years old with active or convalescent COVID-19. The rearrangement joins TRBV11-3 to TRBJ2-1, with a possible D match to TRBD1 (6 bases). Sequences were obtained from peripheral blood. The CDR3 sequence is CASSLAHRVEQFF. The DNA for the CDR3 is TGTGCCAGCAGCTTAGCTCACAGGGTCGAGCAGTTCTTC.